This is a list of T cell receptor beta chains from one sample in a study of T cells after posttransplantation cyclophosphamide. Clones were read by immunoSEQ multiplex PCR, and TCRdb kept only the in-frame ones, dropping some. The record shows around 10,000 clones for this sample, with no singletons present. Sequenced here: PBMCs, sampled after allogeneic stem cell transplant with posttransplant cyclophosphamide. These receptors originate from a female patient aged 40 to 55 who received an allogeneic stem cell transplant from a related donor, was CMV-positive, and had no GVHD. Part of the T cells may come from the graft donor. Each CDR3 is given with its conserved first and last residue. The D gene is left open where the match is weak. Expanded clones are given a class, and other clones once, few, many or no size at all.

cdr3_length d_call clone_size j_call v_call cdr3_nt cdr3_aa
13 TRBD1 few TRBJ2-7 TRBV18 TGTGCCAGCTCACTGGGACAGAACGACGAGCAGTACTTC CASSLGQNDEQYF
13 - many TRBJ2-7 TRBV5-4 TGTGCCAGCAGCTTGGCCCAGGGCTACGAGCAGTACTTC CASSLAQGYEQYF
15 TRBD2 few TRBJ2-1 TRBV27 TGTGCCAGCAGCTCGCGGACTAGCGGCTACAATGAGCAGTTCTTC CASSSRTSGYNEQFF
15 TRBD2 many TRBJ2-2 TRBV10-3 TGTGCCATCAGTACGACTAGCGGAGCTACCGGGGAGCTGTTTTTT CAISTTSGATGELFF
15 TRBD1 - TRBJ2-7 TRBV5-4 TGTGCCAGCAGCGGGGAACCGGGACAGGGATACGAGCAGTACTTC CASSGEPGQGYEQYF
14 TRBD1 many TRBJ1-5 TRBV30 TGTGCCTGGAGGAAACCCCAGGGGGATCAGCCCCAGCATTTT CAWRKPQGDQPQHF
16 TRBD2 medium-sized TRBJ2-1 TRBV19 TGTGCCAGTAGTATTCGGACTAGCACCGCGAGGAATGAGCAGTTCTTC CASSIRTSTARNEQFF
16 TRBD1 medium-sized TRBJ2-1 TRBV11-2 TGTGCCAGCAGCCAGAACGACAGGGATTATTTGAATGAGCAGTTCTTC CASSQNDRDYLNEQFF
12 - medium-sized TRBJ2-3 TRBV11-2 TGTGCCAGCAGCTTTTACACAGATACGCAGTATTTT CASSFYTDTQYF
17 TRBD2 many TRBJ2-1 TRBV7-2 TGTGCCAGCAGCTTAGCAGTCCGGCGGGAGGGTAACAATGAGCAGTTCTTC CASSLAVRREGNNEQFF
15 TRBD1 many TRBJ2-1 TRBV9 TGTGCCAGCAGCTATCGGGACAGGGGGCAAGGTGAGCAGTTCTTC CASSYRDRGQGEQFF
15 TRBD2 many TRBJ2-3 TRBV4-1 TGCGCCAGCAGCCAACGCGGGAGTCGGACAGATACGCAGTATTTT CASSQRGSRTDTQYF
15 - few TRBJ2-7 TRBV5-4 TGTGCCAGCAGCCCCACCCCCGGACAGTTCTACGAGCAGTACTTC CASSPTPGQFYEQYF
13 - many TRBJ2-1 TRBV28 TGTGCCAGCAGTCCCCCTGGAGTGAATGAGCAGTTCTTC CASSPPGVNEQFF
11 - many TRBJ2-7 TRBV7-2 TGTGCCAGCAGCGTCGAGCGCGAGCAGTACTTC CASSVEREQYF
16 TRBD2 many TRBJ2-1 TRBV5-1 TGCGCCAGCAGCCCCCTCCCAGCGGGGGGGAATAGTGAGCAGTTCTTC CASSPLPAGGNSEQFF
16 TRBD1 many TRBJ2-6 TRBV19 TGTGCCAGCAGACAGGGGGCTGGAGACTGGGCCAACGTCCTGACTTTC CASRQGAGDWANVLTF
16 TRBD2 many TRBJ2-3 TRBV11-2 TGTGCCAGCAGCGAGAGGACTAGCGGGAGACCAGATACGCAGTATTTT CASSERTSGRPDTQYF
16 TRBD2 many TRBJ2-3 TRBV18 TGTGCCAGCTCACCGCGACTAGCGGGGAGCACAGATACGCAGTATTTT CASSPRLAGSTDTQYF
18 - many TRBJ1-1 TRBV7-8 TGTGCCAGCAGCTTAGGTGGGGGGGGGACCCTCTTTAACACTGAAGCTTTCTTT CASSLGGGGTLFNTEAFF
11 - many TRBJ2-2 TRBV4-1 TGCGCCAGCAGCCAGTACGGGGAGCTGTTTTTT CASSQYGELFF
18 - many TRBJ1-6 TRBV7-6 TGTGCCAGCAGCCCATTCCCCAGGGAGGGGACCTATAATTCACCCCTCCACTTT CASSPFPREGTYNSPLHF
16 TRBD1 many TRBJ2-2 TRBV5-6 TGTGCCAGCAGCTTAAACAGGGGATCGAACACCGGGGAGCTGTTTTTT CASSLNRGSNTGELFF
16 TRBD1 many TRBJ2-2 TRBV5-6 TGTGCCAGCAGCACGGACAGGGGGAGGTTCAGCGGGGAGCTGTTTTTT CASSTDRGRFSGELFF
14 TRBD1 few TRBJ2-7 TRBV27 TGTGCCAGCAGACGGACAGGGGGCTCTTACGAGCAGTACTTC CASRRTGGSYEQYF
15 TRBD2 many TRBJ2-1 TRBV5-4 TGTGCCAGCAGCTTTAGCGGGGGCTCCTACAATGAGCAGTTCTTC CASSFSGGSYNEQFF
18 - - TRBJ2-7 TRBV12-5 TGTGCTAGTGGTTTGGTATACGAACGTTCTTTTAGCTCCTACGGGCAGTACTTC CASGLVYERSFSSYGQYF
15 - many TRBJ2-3 TRBV2 TGTGCCAGCAGAGTATCGCCCCGGGGCACAGATACGCAGTATTTT CASRVSPRGTDTQYF
15 - many TRBJ2-3 TRBV4-1 TGCGCCAGCAGCCCTTTAAGAACTAGCACAGATACGCAGTATTTT CASSPLRTSTDTQYF
14 TRBD1 many TRBJ1-2 TRBV30 TGTGCCTGGCAAGGACAGGCTTATAACTATGGCTACACCTTC CAWQGQAYNYGYTF
13 - many TRBJ1-5 TRBV7-9 TGTGCCAGCAGCTTATGGGGGCTTCAGCCCCAGCATTTT CASSLWGLQPQHF
10 - many TRBJ1-2 TRBV30 TGTGCCTACACAGGGTATGGCTACACCTTC CAYTGYGYTF
13 - many TRBJ2-5 TRBV18 TGTGCCAGCTCACCAGGGGCCGAGGAGACCCAGTACTTC CASSPGAEETQYF
16 TRBD1 many TRBJ1-3 TRBV11-2 TGTGCCAGCAGCACAGGGGGCTTGGGGAGTGGAAACACCATATATTTT CASSTGGLGSGNTIYF
12 - many TRBJ2-7 TRBV7-6 TGTGCCAGCAGCTTATCAGGGTACGAGCAGTACTTC CASSLSGYEQYF
13 TRBD1 many TRBJ2-5 TRBV6-1 TGTGCCAGCAGCTTAACAGGGGAAGAGACCCAGTACTTC CASSLTGEETQYF
14 - many TRBJ1-1 TRBV11-1 TGTGCCAGCAGCTTGGGCCAGACGAACACTGAAGCTTTCTTT CASSLGQTNTEAFF
15 - many TRBJ2-7 TRBV7-9 TGTGCCAGCAGCTATTTGACAGGCGCCCACTACGAGCAGTACTTC CASSYLTGAHYEQYF
15 TRBD1 many TRBJ1-2 TRBV6-5 TGTGCCAGCAGTTCCCGGGACAGGATCCGACATGGCTACACCTTC CASSSRDRIRHGYTF
16 TRBD2 many TRBJ2-7 TRBV6-5 TGTGCCAGCAGTTACTCGAGCGGGGGGCTACCCTACGAGCAGTACTTC CASSYSSGGLPYEQYF
15 - many TRBJ1-3 TRBV19 TGTGCCAGTAGTATTACAGGACGGTCTGGAAACACCATATATTTT CASSITGRSGNTIYF
15 - many TRBJ2-6 TRBV27 TGTGCCAGCAGTGTCTCGGGCTCTGGGGCCAACGTCCTGACTTTC CASSVSGSGANVLTF
15 - many TRBJ2-3 TRBV5-5 TGTGCCAGCAGCTTGGTTGGGGCCCCCACAGATACGCAGTATTTT CASSLVGAPTDTQYF
16 TRBD1 medium-sized TRBJ1-3 TRBV12-5 TGTGCTAGTGGTTCGCGGGGGACAGGGACTGGAAACACCATATATTTT CASGSRGTGTGNTIYF
16 TRBD1 many TRBJ2-5 TRBV4-1 TGCGCCAGCAGCCGACTGGACAGGGCGACTCAAGAGGCCCAGTACTTC CASSRLDRATQEAQYF
14 - many TRBJ2-7 TRBV7-3 TGTGCCAGCAGCCCAAGGCCAGGTTCCTACGAGCAGTACTTC CASSPRPGSYEQYF
12 TRBD1 many TRBJ2-7 TRBV25-1 TGTGCCAGCAGGGACAGGGCCCACGAGCAGTACTTC CASRDRAHEQYF
15 TRBD1 many TRBJ1-2 TRBV7-6 TGTGCCAGCAGCCCGGGACAGGGAGGGGGCTATGGCTACACCTTC CASSPGQGGGYGYTF
16 - many TRBJ2-1 TRBV21-1 TGTGCCAGCAGCAAAGCGCCAGGGGCGGATAGGAATGAGCAGTTCTTC CASSKAPGADRNEQFF
16 - many TRBJ1-5 TRBV19 TGTGCCAGTAGGACGACCCAACATGGGAGCTGGCAGCCCCAGCATTTT CASRTTQHGSWQPQHF
17 TRBD1 many TRBJ2-3 TRBV5-1 TGCGCCAGCAGCTTGGTTGGGACAGGGGGCGGCACAGATACGCAGTATTTT CASSLVGTGGGTDTQYF
16 TRBD2 - TRBJ2-4 TRBV28 TGTGCCAGCAGCAGCGGGACTAGAGGCGTGGGGAACATTCAGTACTTC CASSSGTRGVGNIQYF
11 TRBD1 many TRBJ2-7 TRBV10-3 TGTGCCATCACCTACAGGGGAGAGCAGTACTTC CAITYRGEQYF